The 31 T cell receptor beta chains below all came from one sample that was sequenced in a study of radiotherapy plus CTLA-4 blockade in lung cancer. The protocol was immunoSEQ multiplex PCR, while the TCRdb copy is restricted to in-frame clones and leaves out a portion. The sample lists 26,000 or so clones, approximately 80% occurring once. The starting material was peripheral blood, obtained from a patient treated with radiotherapy plus ipilimumab. The receptor set was obtained from a human donor with non-small cell lung cancer that progressed on radiotherapy plus ipilimumab.

The chain links TRBV6-1 to TRBJ2-7; D is possibly TRBD2 (6 bases). V shed 2 bases and J shed 3 bases, with 20 bases lying between them. This CDR3 region has 17 residues. CDR1 MNHNS and CDR2 SASEGT come from the germline V gene. CDR3 sequence: CASSEILAPAGSYEQYF. The CDR3, as DNA: TGTGCCAGCAGTGAAATACTCGCGCCCGCGGGGAGCTACGAGCAGTACTTC.

The chain is built from TRBV4-3 and TRBJ2-7; the D gene could be TRBD1 or TRBD2 (6 bases each). CDR1 is LGHNA, CDR2 YSLEER, per germline. The V and J ends lost 0 bases and 4 bases respectively, with 13 bases between them. The CDR3 covers 15 residues. This CDR3 is CASSQDWGAGYEQYF. For the CDR3, the DNA is TGCGCCAGCAGCCAAGATTGGGGGGCGGGATACGAGCAGTACTTC.

The chain combines TRBV7-3 with TRBJ1-1, with 9 bases fitting TRBD1. V gave up 5 bases and J gave up 7 bases; unmatched junction bases: 5. Germline CDR1 reads SGHTA; CDR2 reads FQGTGA. The CDR3 has 13 amino acids. The CDR3 bases are TGTGCCAGCAGCACCACAGGGGGCGGTGAAGCTTTCTTT. Translation: CASSTTGGGEAFF.

The rearrangement joins TRBV18 to TRBJ2-2; D is uncertain. V lost 5 bases and J lost 5, with 6 bases in between. The V gene's germline CDR1 is KGHSH and CDR2 LQKENI. CDR3 length: 12 residues. CDR3 nucleotides: TGTGCCAGCTCAGCCATGACCGGGGAGCTGTTTTTT. It encodes CASSAMTGELFF.

The V call is TRBV9, the J call TRBJ2-1, with TRBD2 matching over 13 bases. V lost 3 bases, J lost 6 bases, and 6 bases stayed unmatched. Looked up from germline, CDR1 is SGDLS and CDR2 is YYNGEE. This CDR3 is 16 amino acids long. The CDR3 here is CASSDQLAGGLNEQFF. The CDR3 DNA is TGTGCCAGCAGCGACCAACTAGCGGGGGGGCTCAATGAGCAGTTCTTC. The whole variable domain, remainder taken from reference TRBV9 and TRBJ2-1, is DSGVTQTPKHLITATGQRVTLRCSPRSGDLSVYWYQQSLDQGLQFLIQYYNGEERAKGNILERFSAQQFPDLHSELNLSSLELGDSALYFCASSDQLAGGLNEQFFGPGTRLTVL.

This clone occurred a few times. V usage is TRBV28 and J usage is TRBJ2-2; D gene uncertain. The CDR3 extends over 14 amino acids. Germline CDR1 MDHEN, CDR2 SYDVKM. Trimming took off 2 bases at V and 5 bases at J, with 9 bases between the two ends. The CDR3: CASSLIGGTGELFF. CDR3 sequence (DNA): TGTGCCAGCAGTTTAATAGGCGGAACCGGGGAGCTGTTTTTT.

This chain joins TRBV11-2 and TRBJ1-6; D ambiguous. The CDR3 consists of 19 residues. V lost 0 bases and J 0 bases, leaving 15 bases between the germline ends. Germline loops: CDR1 SGHAT, CDR2 FQNNGV. The DNA of the CDR3 is TGTGCCAGCAGCTTAGACCCCGTGGTCTTGAGCTCCTATAATTCACCCCTCCACTTT. As protein: CASSLDPVVLSSYNSPLHF.

This clone appeared a few times. The J gene is TRBJ2-7, the V gene TRBV4-2, with 10 bases fitting TRBD1. The CDR3 length is 17 residues. With V trimmed by 0 bases and J by 3 bases, 8 bases remained unmatched. Germline V lookup: CDR1 LGHNA, CDR2 YNFKEQ. CDR3: CASSQDTSGTGVYEQYF. DNA of the CDR3: TGTGCCAGCAGCCAAGATACCTCCGGGACAGGGGTCTACGAGCAGTACTTC.

The chain recombines TRBV19 with TRBJ2-3; D not certain. Trimming pared 4 bases from V and 2 bases from J, leaving 13 bases between. The germline CDR1 and CDR2 sequences are LNHDA and SQIVND (reference sequence). The CDR3 runs 15 residues. The CDR3 region has the DNA TGTGCCAGTAGTAAATTGGCAGGTCCCACAGATACGCAGTATTTT. It encodes CASSKLAGPTDTQYF.

V and J are TRBV11-3 and TRBJ2-1, with D perhaps matching TRBD2 (5 bases). The CDR3 runs to 13 residues. The V end was cut by 6 bases, the J end by 5 bases, with 11 bases between. CDR1 SGHNT and CDR2 YENEEA come from the germline V gene. CDR3 in amino acids: CASSRGWDNEQFF. The CDR3 region has the DNA TGTGCCAGCAGTCGGGGATGGGACAATGAGCAGTTCTTC. The full variable domain, its missing parts supplied by reference TRBV11-3 and TRBJ2-1, is EAGVVQSPRYKIIEKKQPVAFWCNPISGHNTLYWYLQNLGQGPELLIRYENEEAVDDSQLPKDRFSAERLKGVDSTLKIQPAELGDSAVYLCASSRGWDNEQFFGPGTRLTVL.

This clone was picked up one time. This chain joins TRBV5-5 and TRBJ2-2; 9 positions match TRBD1. Germline V lookup: CDR1 SGHKS, CDR2 YYEKEE (reference sequence). The CDR3 extends over 15 amino acids. J was trimmed by 3 bases and V by 6 bases; bases with no gene match: 6. The chain's CDR3 is CASTLGTGYTGELFF. For the CDR3, the DNA is TGTGCCAGCACCCTTGGGACAGGGTACACCGGGGAGCTGTTTTTT. The whole variable domain, filled in from reference TRBV5-5 and TRBJ2-2, reads DAGVTQSPTHLIKTRGQQVTLRCSPISGHKSVSWYQQVLGQGPQFIFQYYEKEERGRGNFPDRFSARQFPNYSSELNVNALLLGDSALYLCASTLGTGYTGELFFGEGSRLTVL.

CDR3 in DNA: TGTGCCAGCTCACGACGGACTAGCGGGGGCCTTACCGGGGAGCTGTTTTTT. Its protein product is CASSRRTSGGLTGELFF. The gene calls are TRBV18 and TRBJ2-2, with 13 bases aligning to TRBD2. V was pared by 4 bases and J by 5 bases, with 7 bases of the junction left unmatched. Looked up from germline, CDR1 is KGHSH and CDR2 is LQKENI. This CDR3 comprises 17 residues.

The gene calls are TRBV27 and TRBJ2-5, with unresolved D. There are 14 residues in the CDR3. V lost 1 base to trimming and J lost 4 bases, with 10 bases between them. Germline values: CDR1 MNHEY, CDR2 SMNVEV (reference sequence). DNA for the CDR3: TGTGCCAGCAGTTTATTGGCGTTCGGAGAGACCCAGTACTTC. Protein sequence: CASSLLAFGETQYF.

This clone was seen once. The rearrangement uses TRBV25-1 and TRBJ1-2; no clear D. Trimming cost V 3 bases and J 5 bases, with 16 bases left between them. The CDR3 is 15 amino acids. Germline CDR1 reads MGHDK; CDR2 reads SYGVNS. The CDR3 coding sequence is TGTGCCAGCAGTGACGCCACTGCCGGGGAGTATGGCTACACCTTC. Its protein is CASSDATAGEYGYTF.

Comments on this clone: Germline and junction disagree at one end, which may indicate a read error. This same CDR3 is encoded by further DNA sequences in the sample. The chain combines TRBV2 with TRBJ1-4; D remains unclear. The CDR3 runs 15 residues. Germline values: CDR1 SNHLY, CDR2 FYNNEI. CDR3 sequence reads: CASSEFLATNEKLFF. The DNA of the CDR3 is TGTGCCAGCAGTGAGTTCCTAGCAACTAATGAAAAACTGTTTTTC.

The genes are TRBV10-2 and TRBJ2-1; 11 bases agree with TRBD2. CDR3 size: 17 residues. Germline V gene lookup returns CDR1 WSHSY and CDR2 SAAADI. Trimming took 4 bases from V and 4 from J; bases not matched to a gene: 9. The CDR3: CASSGGLAGGLYNEQFF. The CDR3, as DNA: TGCGCCAGCAGTGGCGGACTAGCGGGCGGTCTATACAATGAGCAGTTCTTC.

The chain uses TRBV29-1 and TRBJ2-1; 10 bases fit TRBD2. The CDR3 is made up of 14 amino acids. Germline trimming cut 7 bases from V and 6 bases from J; bases unmatched to any gene: 9. Germline loops: CDR1 SQVTM, CDR2 ANQGSEA. CDR3 residues: CSGRGTSGANEQFF. CDR3 sequence (DNA): TGCAGCGGCCGAGGTACTAGCGGGGCCAATGAGCAGTTCTTC.

This chain uses TRBV4-3 with TRBJ2-7; perhaps D is TRBD1 or TRBD2 (6 bases each). V lost 1 base, J lost 4 bases, and 11 bases lay in between. Per germline, CDR1 LGHNA and CDR2 YSLEER. The CDR3 is 14 residues long. The CDR3 sequence is CASSQATGTYEQYF. In DNA, the CDR3 is TGCGCCAGCAGCCAAGCCACAGGGACTTACGAGCAGTACTTC.

The chain has TRBV11-2 and TRBJ2-2; 13 bases are shared with TRBD2. Germline values: CDR1 SGHAT, CDR2 FQNNGV. CDR3 length equals 15 residues. With V trimmed by 3 bases and J by 8 bases, 3 bases remained unmatched. The CDR3 here is CASSFTGLAGGELFF. The DNA of the CDR3 is TGTGCCAGCAGCTTCACGGGACTAGCGGGAGGGGAGCTGTTTTTT.

This chain joins TRBV7-2 and TRBJ2-5; TRBD2 matches 10 bases. With V trimmed by 8 bases and J by 6 bases, 9 bases remained unmatched. This CDR3 spans 14 amino acids. Germline CDR1 and CDR2: SGHTA and FQGNSA. In DNA form, the CDR3 reads TGTGCCAGCGGTAGCGGGGGGAGTGAGAAGACCCAGTACTTC. Its translation: CASGSGGSEKTQYF.

This chain uses TRBV13 with TRBJ1-2; D is unresolved. The CDR3 covers 14 residues. V was pared by 5 bases and J by 8 bases, with 18 bases between. The germline V gene has CDR1 PRHDT and CDR2 FYEKMQ (reference sequence). The CDR3 nucleotides are TGTGCCAGCAGCAACCATCTTGTGGACTGGGGCTACACCTTC. Protein product: CASSNHLVDWGYTF.

This clone was found a few times. The chain recombines TRBV11-1 with TRBJ1-1; no clear D gene. The CDR3 is made up of 13 amino acids. Germline V gives CDR1 SGHAT, CDR2 FQDESV (reference sequence). Trimming stripped 4 bases from V and 7 bases from J, with 13 bases between. The CDR3 spells CASSSYPSNEAFF. The CDR3 DNA is TGTGCCAGCAGCTCCTACCCATCGAATGAAGCTTTCTTT.

The gene calls are TRBV6-1 and TRBJ2-1; 9 bases are a match to TRBD1. With 5 bases clipped from V and 12 bases from J, the junction kept 8 bases outside the gene matches. Germline assignment: CDR1 MNHNS and CDR2 SASEGT. CDR3 length: 13 amino acids. As DNA, the CDR3 is TGTGCCAGCAGTTGGGACAGGGTGAACGTGCAGTTCTTC. This translates into CASSWDRVNVQFF.

The table lists this clone with a few counts. The genes are TRBV11-1 and TRBJ2-7; tentatively, D is TRBD2 (5 bases). In germline, CDR1 is SGHAT, CDR2 FQDESV (reference sequence). This CDR3 is 14 amino acids long. Trimming removed 3 bases from V and 0 bases from J, with 9 bases in between. The DNA of the CDR3 is TGTGCCAGCAGCTTCGGGATGAGCTCCTACGAGCAGTACTTC. It yields the protein CASSFGMSSYEQYF. Full variable domain (outside the CDR3, taken from reference TRBV11-1 and TRBJ2-7): EAEVAQSPRYKITEKSQAVAFWCDPISGHATLYWYRQILGQGPELLVQFQDESVVDDSQLPKDRFSAERLKGVDSTLKIQPAELGDSAMYLCASSFGMSSYEQYFGPGTRLTVT.

V gene TRBV28 combines with J gene TRBJ1-5; weak D call: TRBD1 (6 bases). Germline CDR1 MDHEN, CDR2 SYDVKM. The CDR3 totals 18 residues. Trimming pared 4 bases from V and 7 bases from J, leaving 26 bases between. Written as DNA, the CDR3 is TGTGCCAGCAGTTCTATACAAACAGGGAAACGAAGGGGACAGCCCCAGCATTTT. This codes for CASSSIQTGKRRGQPQHF.

The CDR3 nucleotides read TGCGCCAGCAGCCGAGTAGGGACCGGCTCCTACAATGAGCAGTTCTTC. This encodes CASSRVGTGSYNEQFF. The rearrangement links TRBV5-1 to TRBJ2-1; D is perhaps TRBD1 or TRBD2 (5 bases each). CDR3 length equals 16 residues. The V and J ends lost 4 bases and 0 bases respectively, with 14 bases between them. Germline V CDR1 and CDR2: SGHRS, YFSETQ. The full variable domain, its missing parts supplied by reference TRBV5-1 and TRBJ2-1, is KAGVTQTPRYLIKTRGQQVTLSCSPISGHRSVSWYQQTPGQGLQFLFEYFSETQRNKGNFPGRFSGRQFSNSRSEMNVSTLELGDSALYLCASSRVGTGSYNEQFFGPGTRLTVL.

This clone was observed once. V gene TRBV5-4 combines with J gene TRBJ1-4; D is uncertain. The CDR3 runs 13 residues. Germline V CDR1 and CDR2: SGHNT, YYREEE (reference sequence). Between the trimmed V and J ends, which lost 7 bases and 3 bases, there was a span of 10 bases. The CDR3 nucleotides read TGTGCCAGCTCAAGGTCGTCTAATGAAAAACTGTTTTTT. As protein: CASSRSSNEKLFF.

CDR3 region: CASSTGTAFSYGYTF. DNA of the CDR3: TGTGCCAGCAGTACCGGGACAGCTTTTTCCTATGGCTACACCTTC. The V and J genes are TRBV2 and TRBJ1-2, with TRBD1 identical over 7 bases. V shed 5 bases, J shed 4 bases, and the junction held 10 bases outside the gene matches. Germline loops: CDR1 SNHLY, CDR2 FYNNEI. This CDR3 has 15 residues. The full variable domain, in which reference TRBV2 and TRBJ1-2 provide the parts outside the CDR3, is EPEVTQTPSHQVTQMGQEVILRCVPISNHLYFYWYRQILGQKVEFLVSFYNNEISEKSEIFDDQFSVERPDGSNFTLKIRSTKLEDSAMYFCASSTGTAFSYGYTFGSGTRLTVV.

The rearrangement joins TRBV5-4 to TRBJ1-2, with 7 positions matching TRBD1. The germline CDR1 and CDR2 sequences are SGHNT and YYREEE (reference sequence). There are 13 residues in the CDR3. The V segment lost 4 bases and the J segment 4 bases; nucleotides outside the gene matches: 4. The CDR3 DNA reads as TGTGCCAGCAGCCCGGGACAGCGCTATGGCTACACCTTC. Protein product: CASSPGQRYGYTF.

This clone has a single count. The rearrangement uses TRBV7-2 and TRBJ1-2; D not resolved. Trimming removed 3 bases from V and 4 bases from J, with 15 bases in between. This CDR3 has 15 amino acids. Germline values: CDR1 SGHTA, CDR2 FQGNSA. The CDR3 loop reads CASSFREEGTYGYTF. The CDR3 DNA reads as TGTGCCAGCAGCTTCCGGGAGGAGGGAACCTATGGCTACACCTTC.

V is TRBV6-6 and J is TRBJ1-3, with a possible D match to TRBD1 (5 bases). V was clipped by 5 bases and J by 0 bases, with 11 bases between them. The CDR3 sequence is 15 residues long. From germline, CDR1 is MNHNY and CDR2 SVGAGI (reference sequence). The CDR3 reads CASSAQGSSGNTIYF. The CDR3 DNA is TGTGCCAGCAGTGCCCAGGGATCCTCTGGAAACACCATATATTTT.